The clone carrying this T cell receptor (beta chain) came up a few times. Its antigen is as yet unknown. Cells stained for CD3, CD4, CD8, CD45RA and CD27 were sorted into four subsets. Between the trimmed V and J ends, which lost 0 bases and 4 bases, there was a span of 7 bases. Per germline, CDR1 MNHEY and CDR2 SVGAGI. This CDR3 is built from 14 residues. This record belongs to a study of naive and memory T cell subsets. Study observations and caveats: Possibly reflecting memory cells re-expressing CD45RA, a few larger clonotypes occurred in naive repertoires, especially CD8. Diversity fell and Gini index rose from naive through CM, EM, EMRA.

An equimolar mix of two oligonucleotides served as the beta constant-region primer for TRBC1 and TRBC2. Four rounds of PCR amplified the ligated cDNA using nested alpha and beta constant-region primers plus SP2. Ligation attached a single-stranded oligonucleotide with a 12-nucleotide UMI and the SP2 primer to the cDNA 3' end. TCRdb analysed the UMI-ligation and nested PCR reads with MiXCR anew, one entry per CDR3 protein. Found here are approximately 150,000 distinct CDR3 sequences, about 20% of them singletons; the top ten hold roughly 0.68%. Material for sequencing was naive CD8+ T cells from blood. The sequence was collected from a human donor in good health. The V and J genes are TRBV6-5 and TRBJ1-5, with D possibly TRBD1 on 5 matching bases. The CDR3 nucleotides are TGTGCCAGCAGTTACTCAGGGGTTAATCAGCCCCAGCATTTT. Translation gives CASSYSGVNQPQHF.